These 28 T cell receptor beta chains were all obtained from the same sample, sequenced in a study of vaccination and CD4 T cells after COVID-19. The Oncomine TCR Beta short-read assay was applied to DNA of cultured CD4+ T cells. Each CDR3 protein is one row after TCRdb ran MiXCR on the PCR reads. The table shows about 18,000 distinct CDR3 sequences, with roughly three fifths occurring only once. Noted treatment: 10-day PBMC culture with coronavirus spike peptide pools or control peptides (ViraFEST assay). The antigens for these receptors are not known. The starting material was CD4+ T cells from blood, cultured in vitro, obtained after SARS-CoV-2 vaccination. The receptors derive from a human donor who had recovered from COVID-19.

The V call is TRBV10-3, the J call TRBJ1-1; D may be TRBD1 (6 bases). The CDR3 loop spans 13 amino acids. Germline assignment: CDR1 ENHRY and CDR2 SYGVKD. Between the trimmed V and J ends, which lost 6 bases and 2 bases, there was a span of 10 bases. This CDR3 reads CAISKGQNTEAFF. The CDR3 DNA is TGTGCCATCAGCAAGGGACAAAACACTGAAGCTTTCTTT.

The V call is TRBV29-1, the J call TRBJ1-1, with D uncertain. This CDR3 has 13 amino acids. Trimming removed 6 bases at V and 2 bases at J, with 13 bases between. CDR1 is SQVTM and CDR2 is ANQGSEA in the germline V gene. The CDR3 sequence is CSVGPGSNTEAFF. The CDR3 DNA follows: TGCAGCGTAGGGCCGGGGAGTAACACTGAAGCTTTCTTT.

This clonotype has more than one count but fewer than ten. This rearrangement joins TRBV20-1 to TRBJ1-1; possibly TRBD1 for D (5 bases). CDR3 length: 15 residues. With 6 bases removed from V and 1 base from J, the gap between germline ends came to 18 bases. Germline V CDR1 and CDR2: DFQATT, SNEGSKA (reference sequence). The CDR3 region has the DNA TGCAGTGCCCCGGGGGTCCGCGTAGGGAACACTGAAGCTTTCTTT. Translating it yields CSAPGVRVGNTEAFF.

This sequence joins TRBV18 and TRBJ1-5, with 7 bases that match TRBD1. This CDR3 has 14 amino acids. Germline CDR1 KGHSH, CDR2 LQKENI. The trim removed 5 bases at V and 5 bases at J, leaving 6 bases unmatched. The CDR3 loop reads CASSSGGGDQPQHF. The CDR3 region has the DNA TGTGCCAGCTCATCAGGGGGGGGAGATCAGCCCCAGCATTTT.

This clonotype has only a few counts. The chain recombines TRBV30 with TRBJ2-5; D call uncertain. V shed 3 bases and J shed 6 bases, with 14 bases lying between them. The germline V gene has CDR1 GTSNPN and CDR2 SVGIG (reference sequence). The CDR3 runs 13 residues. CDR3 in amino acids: CAWRATLEQTQYF. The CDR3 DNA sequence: TGTGCCTGGAGAGCTACCCTCGAACAGACCCAGTACTTC.

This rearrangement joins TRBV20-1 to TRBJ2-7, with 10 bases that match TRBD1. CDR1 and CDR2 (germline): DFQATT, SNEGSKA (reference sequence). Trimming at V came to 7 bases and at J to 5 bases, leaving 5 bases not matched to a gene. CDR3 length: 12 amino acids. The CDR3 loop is CSVGQGGDEQYF. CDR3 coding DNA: TGCAGTGTTGGACAGGGGGGCGACGAGCAGTACTTC.

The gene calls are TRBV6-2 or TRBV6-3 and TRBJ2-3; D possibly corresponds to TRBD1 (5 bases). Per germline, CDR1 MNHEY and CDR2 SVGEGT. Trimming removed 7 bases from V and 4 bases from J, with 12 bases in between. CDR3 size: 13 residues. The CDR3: CASKGPVPDTQYF. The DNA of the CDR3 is TGTGCCAGCAAGGGGCCGGTTCCAGATACGCAGTATTTT.

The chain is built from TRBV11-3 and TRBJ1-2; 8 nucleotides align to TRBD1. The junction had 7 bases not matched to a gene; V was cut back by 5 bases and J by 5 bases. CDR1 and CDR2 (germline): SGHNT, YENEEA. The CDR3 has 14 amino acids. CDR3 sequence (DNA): TGTGCCAGCAGCCAGGACAGGGAGCGATATGGCTACACCTTC. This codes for CASSQDRERYGYTF.

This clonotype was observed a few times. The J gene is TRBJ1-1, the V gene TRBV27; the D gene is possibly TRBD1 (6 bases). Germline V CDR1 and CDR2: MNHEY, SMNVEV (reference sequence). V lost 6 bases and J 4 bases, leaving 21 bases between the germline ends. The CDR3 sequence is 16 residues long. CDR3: CASSSTGGGLGTEAFF. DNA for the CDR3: TGTGCCAGCAGCTCAACTGGGGGGGGGCTGGGCACTGAAGCTTTCTTT.

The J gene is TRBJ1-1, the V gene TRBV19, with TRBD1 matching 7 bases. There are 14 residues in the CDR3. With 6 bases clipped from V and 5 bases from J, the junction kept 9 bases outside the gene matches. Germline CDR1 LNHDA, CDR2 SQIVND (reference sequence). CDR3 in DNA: TGTGCCAGTAGAGCGGGGAGGGGGCGAACTGAAGCTTTCTTT. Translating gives CASRAGRGRTEAFF.

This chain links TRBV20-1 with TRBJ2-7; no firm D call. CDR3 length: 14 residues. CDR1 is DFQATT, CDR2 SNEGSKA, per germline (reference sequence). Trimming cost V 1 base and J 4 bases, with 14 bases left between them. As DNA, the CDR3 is TGCAGTGCTAGAGCCACCGGGCAGAAATACGAGCAGTACTTC. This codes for CSARATGQKYEQYF.

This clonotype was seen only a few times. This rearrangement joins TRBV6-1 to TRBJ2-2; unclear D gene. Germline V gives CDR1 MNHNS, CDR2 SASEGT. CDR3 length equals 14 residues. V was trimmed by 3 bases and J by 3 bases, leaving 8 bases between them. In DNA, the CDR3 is TGTGCCAGCAGTGAGTTGGGATACACCGGGGAGCTGTTTTTT. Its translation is CASSELGYTGELFF.

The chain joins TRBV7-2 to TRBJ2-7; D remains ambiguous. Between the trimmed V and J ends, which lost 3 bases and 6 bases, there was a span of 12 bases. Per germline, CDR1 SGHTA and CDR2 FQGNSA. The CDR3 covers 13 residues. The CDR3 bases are TGTGCCAGCAGCTTGGTCGATTCGGGCGAGCAGTACTTC. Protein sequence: CASSLVDSGEQYF.

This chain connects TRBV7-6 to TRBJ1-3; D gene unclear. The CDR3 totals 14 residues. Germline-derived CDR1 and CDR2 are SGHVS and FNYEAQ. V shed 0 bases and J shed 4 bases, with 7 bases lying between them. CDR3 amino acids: CASSLARGGNTIYF. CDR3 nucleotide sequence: TGTGCCAGCAGCTTAGCTCGAGGCGGAAACACCATATATTTT.

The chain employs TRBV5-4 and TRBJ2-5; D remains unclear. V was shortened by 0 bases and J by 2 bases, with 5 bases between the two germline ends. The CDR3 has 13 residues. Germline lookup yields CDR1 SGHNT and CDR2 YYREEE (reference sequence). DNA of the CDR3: TGTGCCAGCAGCTTGGATAGGCAAGAGACCCAGTACTTC. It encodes CASSLDRQETQYF.

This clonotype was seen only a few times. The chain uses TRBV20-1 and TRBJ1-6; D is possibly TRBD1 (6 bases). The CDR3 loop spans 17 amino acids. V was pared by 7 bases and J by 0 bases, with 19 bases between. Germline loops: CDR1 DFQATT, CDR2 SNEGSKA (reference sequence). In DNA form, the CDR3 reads TGCAGTGTACAGGACAGTATAGATAGCTCCTATAATTCACCCCTCCACTTT. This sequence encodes CSVQDSIDSSYNSPLHF.

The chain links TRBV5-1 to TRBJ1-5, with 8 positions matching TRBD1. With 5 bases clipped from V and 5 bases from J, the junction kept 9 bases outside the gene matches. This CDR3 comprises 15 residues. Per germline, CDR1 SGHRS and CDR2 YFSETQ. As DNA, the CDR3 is TGCGCCAGCAGTTTGACAGGGGATCCCGATCAGCCCCAGCATTTT. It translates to CASSLTGDPDQPQHF.

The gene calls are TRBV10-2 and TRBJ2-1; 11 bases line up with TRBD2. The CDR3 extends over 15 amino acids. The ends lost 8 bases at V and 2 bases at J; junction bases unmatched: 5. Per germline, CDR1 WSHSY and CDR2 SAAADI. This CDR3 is CASGGTSGPYNEQFF. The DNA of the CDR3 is TGCGCCAGCGGGGGGACTAGCGGACCCTACAATGAGCAGTTCTTC.

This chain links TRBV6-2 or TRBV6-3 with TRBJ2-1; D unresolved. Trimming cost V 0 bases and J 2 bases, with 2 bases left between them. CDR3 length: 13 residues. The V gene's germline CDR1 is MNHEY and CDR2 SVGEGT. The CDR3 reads CASSYSTYNEQFF. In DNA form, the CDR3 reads TGTGCCAGCAGTTACTCTACCTACAATGAGCAGTTCTTC.

The CDR3 bases are TGTGCCAGCAGACAGGGCCCCTATGGCTACACCTTC. Translation gives CASRQGPYGYTF. The chain is built from TRBV6-1 and TRBJ1-2; a weak D match, TRBD1 (6 bases). V was pared by 6 bases and J by 4 bases, with 9 bases between. The CDR3 has 12 amino acids. Germline V gives CDR1 MNHNS, CDR2 SASEGT.

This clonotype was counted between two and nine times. DNA of the CDR3: TGTGCCACCAGGGCGCCCGGTCTGAACACCGGGGAGCTGTTTTTT. It yields the protein CATRAPGLNTGELFF. The chain combines TRBV15 with TRBJ2-2; D remains unclear. The CDR3 extends over 15 amino acids. Looked up from germline, CDR1 is LNHNV and CDR2 is YYDKDF (reference sequence). V lost 6 bases and J 1 base, leaving 12 bases between the germline ends.

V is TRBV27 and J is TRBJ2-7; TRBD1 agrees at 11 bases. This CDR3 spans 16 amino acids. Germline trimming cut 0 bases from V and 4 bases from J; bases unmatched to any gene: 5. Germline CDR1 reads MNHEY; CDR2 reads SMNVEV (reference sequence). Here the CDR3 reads CASSLSRTGGTYEQYF. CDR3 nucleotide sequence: TGTGCCAGCAGTTTATCTAGGACAGGGGGCACTTACGAGCAGTACTTC.

The CDR3: CAISDPGLASYYEQYF. As DNA, the CDR3 is TGTGCCATCAGTGACCCGGGACTAGCATCCTACTACGAGCAGTACTTC. The chain employs TRBV10-3 and TRBJ2-7; 9 positions agree with TRBD2. Germline V gene data show CDR1 as ENHRY and CDR2 as SYGVKD. Unmatched junction bases numbered 9, after V lost 3 bases and J lost 3 bases. The CDR3 loop spans 16 amino acids.

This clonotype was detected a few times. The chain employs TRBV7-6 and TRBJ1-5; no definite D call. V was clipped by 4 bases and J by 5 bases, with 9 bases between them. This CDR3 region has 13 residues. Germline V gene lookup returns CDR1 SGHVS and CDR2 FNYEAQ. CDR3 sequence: CASSWTRDQPQHF. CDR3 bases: TGTGCCAGCAGCTGGACCCGAGATCAGCCCCAGCATTTT.

In nucleotides, the CDR3 is TGCAGTGCCCCTGGGCTAGGCTACAATGAGCAGTTCTTC. Translating it yields CSAPGLGYNEQFF. The chain has TRBV20-1 and TRBJ2-1; the D is unclear. The V end lost 6 bases, the J end lost 3 bases, and 12 bases lay between the germline ends. Germline V gives CDR1 DFQATT, CDR2 SNEGSKA (reference sequence). CDR3 size: 13 residues.

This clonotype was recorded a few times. The DNA for the CDR3 is TGTGCCAGCAGTTTAGGCTCCGGGACAGGGCAATGGTATGGCTACACCTTC. The encoded protein is CASSLGSGTGQWYGYTF. The V and J genes are TRBV28 and TRBJ1-2, with 9 bases fitting TRBD1. J was trimmed by 5 bases and V by 2 bases; bases with no gene match: 12. Germline CDR1 and CDR2: MDHEN and SYDVKM. The CDR3 has 17 amino acids.

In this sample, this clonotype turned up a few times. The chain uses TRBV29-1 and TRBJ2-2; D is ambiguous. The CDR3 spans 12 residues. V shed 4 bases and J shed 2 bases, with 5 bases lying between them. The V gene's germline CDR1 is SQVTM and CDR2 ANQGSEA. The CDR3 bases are TGCAGCGTTGCGACAAACACCGGGGAGCTGTTTTTT. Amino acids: CSVATNTGELFF.

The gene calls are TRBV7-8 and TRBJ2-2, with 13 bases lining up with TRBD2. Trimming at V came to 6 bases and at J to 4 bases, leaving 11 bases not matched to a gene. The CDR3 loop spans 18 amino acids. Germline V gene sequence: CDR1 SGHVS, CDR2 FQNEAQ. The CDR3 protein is CASRPYPGLAGVTGELFF. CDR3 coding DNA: TGTGCCAGCAGACCCTACCCAGGACTAGCGGGAGTCACCGGGGAGCTGTTTTTT.